The 32 T cell receptor beta chains in this list originate from one sample, sequenced in a study of T cell changes during pregnancy in multiple sclerosis. Generated by immunoSEQ multiplex PCR, the TCRdb table keeps only in-frame clones and is missing some. Altogether fewer than 85,000 clones are present, around 92% being singletons, with the ten largest covering 2.8%. The source material was peripheral blood, sampled in the third trimester of pregnancy. The receptors shown here come from a female donor in good health, enrolled as a control in a pregnancy study.

This sequence joins TRBV12-5 and TRBJ2-2, with 7 bases identical to TRBD1. The CDR3 is 16 residues long. With 6 bases clipped from V and 1 base from J, the junction kept 8 bases outside the gene matches. Germline CDR1 and CDR2: LGHNT and FRNRAP. The CDR3 region has the DNA TGTGCTAGTGGCCCGAGCTGGACAGGGAACACCGGGGAGCTGTTTTTT. Protein product: CASGPSWTGNTGELFF. Complete variable domain (other parts from reference TRBV12-5 and TRBJ2-2): DARVTQTPRHKVTEMGQEVTMRCQPILGHNTVFWYRQTMMQGLELLAYFRNRAPLDDSGMPKDRFSAEMPDATLATLKIQPSEPRDSAVYFCASGPSWTGNTGELFFGEGSRLTVL.

The chain links TRBV28 to TRBJ2-1, with a weak D call TRBD2 (6 bases). The germline CDR1 and CDR2 sequences are MDHEN and SYDVKM. V lost 6 bases and J lost 0, with 12 bases in between. There are 15 residues in the CDR3. This CDR3 reads CASSPLASSYNEQFF. CDR3 bases: TGTGCCAGCAGCCCCCTAGCGAGCTCCTACAATGAGCAGTTCTTC.

The genes are TRBV7-8 and TRBJ1-1; D is undetermined. The CDR3 is 15 residues long. Germline values: CDR1 SGHVS, CDR2 FQNEAQ. The V end was cut by 5 bases, the J end by 1 base, with 14 bases between. CDR3 amino acids: CASSPEEARNTEAFF. The CDR3 nucleotides read TGTGCCAGCAGCCCCGAAGAGGCCAGGAACACTGAAGCTTTCTTT.

The J gene is TRBJ1-5, the V gene TRBV28; 7 nucleotides line up with TRBD1. Germline V gene sequence: CDR1 MDHEN, CDR2 SYDVKM. The J segment lost 15 bases and the V segment lost 6 bases, leaving 14 bases of the junction unmatched. This CDR3 is built from 13 residues. Here the CDR3 DNA reads TGTGCCAGCAGACAGGGGAGAGACTCAGGTCGGCATTTT. Protein: CASRQGRDSGRHF.

This sequence joins TRBV5-4 and TRBJ2-1; maybe TRBD1 (6 bases). This CDR3 has 16 residues. Germline loops: CDR1 SGHNT, CDR2 YYREEE (reference sequence). Trimming stripped 5 bases from V and 10 bases from J, with 25 bases between. The CDR3 loop reads CASSPPRRSGVGEQFF. The CDR3 bases are TGTGCCAGCAGTCCCCCGAGGAGGTCAGGGGTCGGGGAGCAGTTCTTC.

The rearrangement joins TRBV6-5 to TRBJ1-2; D is possibly TRBD1 (5 bases). The germline V gene has CDR1 MNHEY and CDR2 SVGAGI. Trimming removed 2 bases from V and 8 bases from J, with 12 bases in between. CDR3 length: 13 residues. CDR3 DNA: TGTGCCAGCAGTTACGGGGGACTTTGGGGCTACACCTTC. The encoded protein is CASSYGGLWGYTF.

This chain connects TRBV7-9 to TRBJ1-5; 8 bases match TRBD1. Germline CDR1 and CDR2: SEHNR and FQNEAQ (reference sequence). The V segment lost 5 bases and the J segment 5 bases; nucleotides outside the gene matches: 17. This CDR3 contains 18 residues. CDR3 coding DNA: TGTGCCAGCAGCCCCAACCCTAAGGACAGGGAGATACATCAGCCCCAGCATTTT. It yields the protein CASSPNPKDREIHQPQHF.

V is TRBV28 and J is TRBJ2-3; 7 bases match TRBD2. CDR1 is MDHEN and CDR2 is SYDVKM in the germline V gene. CDR3 length: 16 amino acids. J gave up 1 base and V 7 bases, and 11 bases lay outside the gene matches. DNA for the CDR3: TGTGCCAGCACCGTGGGAGGGGACTTAGGCACAGATACGCAGTATTTT. It codes for CASTVGGDLGTDTQYF.

V and J are TRBV28 and TRBJ1-1; maybe TRBD1 (5 bases). The CDR3 is made up of 13 amino acids. Between the trimmed V and J ends, which lost 5 bases and 0 bases, there was a span of 7 bases. Germline V gene lookup returns CDR1 MDHEN and CDR2 SYDVKM. The CDR3 protein is CASSGALNTEAFF. The DNA of the CDR3 is TGTGCCAGCAGTGGGGCCTTGAACACTGAAGCTTTCTTT.

The rearrangement links TRBV6-5 to TRBJ1-1; the match to TRBD1 covers 7 bases. The length of the CDR3 is 13 residues. The germline V gene encodes CDR1 MNHEY and CDR2 SVGAGI. The V gene end was trimmed by 4 bases and the J gene end by 5 bases; junction bases not matched to a gene: 4. CDR3 loop: CASSSGTETEAFF. Written as DNA, the CDR3 is TGTGCCAGCAGTTCAGGGACAGAGACTGAAGCTTTCTTT.

This chain joins TRBV2 and TRBJ1-1; 7 nucleotides line up with TRBD1. This CDR3 comprises 16 residues. With 6 bases clipped from V and 0 bases from J, the junction kept 10 bases outside the gene matches. Germline loops: CDR1 SNHLY, CDR2 FYNNEI. The CDR3 loop is CASSAGGFRMNTEAFF. CDR3 nucleotides: TGTGCCAGCAGCGCAGGGGGGTTCCGGATGAACACTGAAGCTTTCTTT.

The V gene is TRBV5-8, the J gene TRBJ1-1, with D maybe TRBD1 (6 bases). The length of the CDR3 is 16 residues. Germline CDR1 and CDR2: SGHTS and YDEGEE. V was trimmed by 2 bases and J by 0 bases, leaving 14 bases between them. The CDR3 DNA reads as TGTGCCAGCAGCTTCCTGACAGGCCGTTTGAACACTGAAGCTTTCTTT. Protein product: CASSFLTGRLNTEAFF.

The rearrangement joins TRBV2 to TRBJ1-4; D is perhaps TRBD1 (6 bases). Looked up from germline, CDR1 is SNHLY and CDR2 is FYNNEI. The CDR3 is made up of 15 amino acids. The ends were cut back, 4 bases at V and 3 bases at J, with 12 bases in the middle. The CDR3 nucleotides read TGTGCCAGCAGTGCCAACAGGGTAGCTAATGAAAAACTGTTTTTT. This encodes CASSANRVANEKLFF.

The CDR3 region has the DNA TGTGCCAGCAGCCCACGCCCGGGACTAGCCTCAGATACGCAGTATTTT. This codes for CASSPRPGLASDTQYF. The chain uses TRBV7-6 and TRBJ2-3; 9 bases agree with TRBD2. J gave up 4 bases and V 5 bases, and 10 bases lay outside the gene matches. Per the germline V gene, CDR1 is SGHVS and CDR2 is FNYEAQ. The CDR3 length is 16 residues. Full variable domain (rest looked up from reference TRBV7-6 and TRBJ2-3): GAGVSQSPRYKVTKRGQDVALRCDPISGHVSLYWYRQALGQGPEFLTYFNYEAQQDKSGLPNDRFSAERPEGSISTLTIQRTEQRDSAMYRCASSPRPGLASDTQYFGPGTRLTVL.

This chain connects TRBV19 to TRBJ1-1; D is perhaps TRBD1 (6 bases). This CDR3 comprises 14 residues. Germline CDR1 reads LNHDA; CDR2 reads SQIVND (reference sequence). The ends were cut back, 7 bases at V and 2 bases at J, with 14 bases in the middle. CDR3 in DNA: TGTGCCAGTATAAGGACAGTCGGAAACACTGAAGCTTTCTTT. Translation gives CASIRTVGNTEAFF.

V usage is TRBV7-9 and J usage is TRBJ1-5; 10 bases are a match to TRBD1. Trimming removed 5 bases from V and 2 bases from J; junction bases left unmatched: 3. This CDR3 is built from 15 residues. In germline, CDR1 is SEHNR, CDR2 FQNEAQ (reference sequence). The chain's CDR3 is CASSPGTGGNQPQHF. As DNA, the CDR3 is TGTGCCAGCAGCCCCGGGACAGGGGGCAATCAGCCCCAGCATTTT.

V gene TRBV28 combines with J gene TRBJ2-5, with D perhaps TRBD2 (5 bases). This CDR3 region has 13 residues. Germline V gene sequence: CDR1 MDHEN, CDR2 SYDVKM. CDR3 region: CVLRSGKRETQYF. The DNA for the CDR3 is TGTGTCCTCAGGTCGGGAAAACGAGAGACCCAGTACTTC.

Ten or more counts support this clone. This rearrangement joins TRBV10-2 to TRBJ1-2, with D possibly matching TRBD1 (6 bases). Trimming pared 0 bases from V and 4 bases from J, leaving 9 bases between. The CDR3 totals 14 residues. CDR1 is WSHSY, CDR2 SAAADI, per germline. The CDR3 reads CASSESEDSYGYTF. Here the CDR3 DNA reads TGCGCCAGCAGTGAGTCGGAGGACAGCTATGGCTACACCTTC.

This chain links TRBV7-3 with TRBJ2-7; 8 nucleotides match TRBD2. CDR3 size: 14 residues. Looked up from germline, CDR1 is SGHTA and CDR2 is FQGTGA. The V segment lost 5 bases and the J segment 2 bases; nucleotides outside the gene matches: 5. CDR3 region: CASSPSGGPYEQYF. In nucleotides, the CDR3 is TGTGCCAGCAGCCCCAGCGGGGGCCCCTACGAGCAGTACTTC. The full variable domain, in which reference TRBV7-3 and TRBJ2-7 provide the parts outside the CDR3, is GAGVSQTPSNKVTEKGKYVELRCDPISGHTALYWYRQSLGQGPEFLIYFQGTGAADDSGLPNDRFFAVRPEGSVSTLKIQRTERGDSAVYLCASSPSGGPYEQYFGPGTRLTVT.

The V gene is TRBV4-3, the J gene TRBJ2-1; D possibly corresponds to TRBD2 (5 bases). Germline V gene lookup returns CDR1 LGHNA and CDR2 YSLEER. There are 17 residues in the CDR3. V was clipped by 0 bases and J by 7 bases, with 19 bases between them. CDR3 DNA: TGCGCCAGCAGCCAAGACGCTACTAGAGCGAGAGAGAATGAGCAGTTCTTC. Amino acids: CASSQDATRARENEQFF.

The CDR3 here is CASSLPRGGDTDTQYF. The CDR3 DNA is TGTGCCAGCAGCTTACCTCGGGGGGGCGACACAGATACGCAGTATTTT. The chain recombines TRBV5-4 with TRBJ2-3, with 8 positions matching TRBD2. Germline CDR1 is SGHNT and CDR2 is YYREEE (reference sequence). V was pared by 2 bases and J by 2 bases, with 7 bases of the junction left unmatched. The CDR3 is 16 residues long.

The chain has TRBV25-1 and TRBJ1-2; the match to TRBD1 covers 12 bases. With V trimmed by 4 bases and J by 4 bases, 10 bases remained unmatched. The CDR3 contains 17 residues. CDR1 and CDR2 (germline): MGHDK, SYGVNS. The CDR3 here is CASSGPGQGASGYGYTF. In DNA, the CDR3 is TGTGCCAGCAGTGGACCGGGACAGGGGGCTTCGGGCTATGGCTACACCTTC.

V usage is TRBV28 and J usage is TRBJ2-7, with D possibly being TRBD2 (6 bases). In germline, CDR1 is MDHEN, CDR2 SYDVKM. Trimming cost V 6 bases and J 12 bases, with 21 bases left between them. The CDR3 is 13 amino acids. Here the CDR3 DNA reads TGTGCCAGCAGATCCGGGACGTGGGGGGTCGGGTACTTC. Translating gives CASRSGTWGVGYF. Based on the CDR3 plus reference TRBV28 and TRBJ2-7, the full variable domain is DVKVTQSSRYLVKRTGEKVFLECVQDMDHENMFWYRQDPGLGLRLIYFSYDVKMKEKGDIPEGYSVSREKKERFSLILESASTNQTSMYLCASRSGTWGVGYFGPGTRLTVT.

The J gene is TRBJ1-6, the V gene TRBV27; no clear D gene. V was clipped by 2 bases and J by 7 bases, with 9 bases between them. This CDR3 has 14 residues. Germline V gene data show CDR1 as MNHEY and CDR2 as SMNVEV (reference sequence). CDR3 sequence (DNA): TGTGCCAGCAGTTTAGGGCAACTCAATTCACCCCTCCACTTT. Protein sequence: CASSLGQLNSPLHF.

V usage is TRBV5-1 and J usage is TRBJ2-5, with D unclear. The germline CDR1 and CDR2 sequences are SGHRS and YFSETQ. V was cut by 5 bases and J by 1 base, with 6 bases left in between. This CDR3 is built from 12 residues. CDR3 sequence (DNA): TGCGCCAGCAGACAGATCCAAGAGACCCAGTACTTC. Translation gives CASRQIQETQYF. Full variable domain (remainder filled in from reference TRBV5-1 and TRBJ2-5): KAGVTQTPRYLIKTRGQQVTLSCSPISGHRSVSWYQQTPGQGLQFLFEYFSETQRNKGNFPGRFSGRQFSNSRSEMNVSTLELGDSALYLCASRQIQETQYFGPGTRLLVL.

The genes are TRBV7-9 and TRBJ2-1; 8 bases are a match to TRBD2. The CDR3 is 15 amino acids. The V gene end was trimmed by 2 bases and the J gene end by 6 bases; junction bases not matched to a gene: 6. The germline V gene encodes CDR1 SEHNR and CDR2 FQNEAQ (reference sequence). In DNA, the CDR3 is TGTGCCAGCAGCTTAAGCGGGGGAATGGGCAATGAGCAGTTCTTC. It codes for CASSLSGGMGNEQFF.

This chain links TRBV2 with TRBJ2-5, with D perhaps TRBD1 (6 bases). The CDR3 runs 16 residues. Trimming cost V 2 bases and J 0 bases, with 13 bases left between them. Germline CDR1 reads SNHLY; CDR2 reads FYNNEI. The CDR3 spells CASSEFLGQNQETQYF. The CDR3 bases are TGTGCCAGCAGTGAATTTTTAGGACAGAACCAAGAGACCCAGTACTTC.

This clone was seen only once. One end of the junction fails to match germline, which may point to a read error. The rearrangement uses TRBV4-3 and TRBJ2-1; the match to TRBD2 covers 9 bases. This CDR3 is built from 16 residues. CDR1 and CDR2 from the germline V gene are LGHNA and YSLEER. CDR3 in amino acids: CASSQALAGKYNKQFF. The DNA of the CDR3 is TGCGCCAGCAGCCAAGCCCTAGCGGGAAAATACAATAAGCAGTTCTTC.

This clone was detected only a few times. V and J are TRBV7-2 and TRBJ2-7, with 9 bases that match TRBD2. The CDR3 is 16 amino acids. CDR1 SGHTA and CDR2 FQGNSA come from the germline V gene. The V and J ends lost 5 bases and 3 bases, in that order; junction bases with no gene match: 11. This CDR3 reads CASSTDRLADRYEQYF. The CDR3 DNA reads TGTGCCAGCAGCACCGACAGACTAGCGGATCGCTACGAGCAGTACTTC. The full variable domain, with the rest looked up from reference TRBV7-2 and TRBJ2-7, is GAGVSQSPSNKVTEKGKDVELRCDPISGHTALYWYRQSLGQGLEFLIYFQGNSAPDKSGLPSDRFSAERTGGSVSTLTIQRTQQEDSAVYLCASSTDRLADRYEQYFGPGTRLTVT.

The chain carries TRBV19 and TRBJ1-1, with D tentatively TRBD1 (6 bases). Deletions cut 3 bases from V and 6 bases from J, with 11 bases between. Looked up from germline, CDR1 is LNHDA and CDR2 is SQIVND (reference sequence). The length of the CDR3 is 13 residues. The CDR3 coding sequence is TGTGCCAGTAGTATCCCCGGGACACCTGAAGCTTTCTTT. Protein product: CASSIPGTPEAFF.

This sequence joins TRBV19 and TRBJ1-6, with 7 bases matching TRBD1. The trim removed 5 bases at V and 10 bases at J, leaving 5 bases unmatched. The CDR3 length is 13 residues. Germline V gene data show CDR1 as LNHDA and CDR2 as SQIVND (reference sequence). In nucleotides, the CDR3 is TGTGCCAGTAGTCCCGTGACAGGGTCACCCCTCCACTTT. This encodes CASSPVTGSPLHF.

V is TRBV29-1 and J is TRBJ1-2; 7 positions match TRBD1. The CDR3 has 11 amino acids. Germline V lookup: CDR1 SQVTM, CDR2 ANQGSEA. Trimming at V came to 7 bases and at J to 8 bases, leaving 7 bases not matched to a gene. The CDR3 region is CSARQGRGYTF. The CDR3 DNA reads TGCAGCGCCCGACAGGGACGCGGCTACACCTTC.